This T cell receptor (beta chain) was identified during a study of shared clonotypes between healthy human individuals (dated by TCRdb to about 2020). About the study as a whole: The cohort comprised two women and three men aged 18 to 49 years. Different laboratories and diverse techniques were used to prepare libraries and sequence TCR repertoires, to increase sequencing depth and limit assay-specific biases. Each donor's leukapheresis produced roughly between roughly 0.9 and 8.9 billion PBMCs. For each donor, CD4 naive and CD4 memory were each given three plates, CD8 naive was given two plates, and CD8 memory was given one plate. The study deeply sequenced blood TCR repertoires of several healthy adults to estimate repertoire size and the extent of clonotype sharing between individuals. Overall results and qualifications from the work: Rarefaction of sorted-subset datasets indicated incomplete sequencing despite the large sequencing depth. About 5% of naive CD4, 3% to 3.5% of naive CD8, 2% to 2.5% of memory CD4, and about 0.4% of memory CD8 clonotypes were shared across several donors. Compared with non-shared clonotypes, the clonotypes found in all four sorted-subset donors had higher generation probabilities. The genetic and exposure-history diversity represented was limited by the small number of donors. Pairwise subsampling indicated that sequencing depth was expected to affect the degree of clonotype sharing among donors. Naive subsets generally had larger estimated clonotype richness than memory subsets did. Sampling was restricted to blood, and TCR repertoires in tissues likely differ from the TCR repertoires found in blood.

The donors were healthy, HIV-negative adults with no recently reported acute infections or vaccinations. Only Caucasian adults living in Nashville, Tennessee, USA were represented among the donors. Magnetic negative selection was used to enrich CD4+ T cells, after which naive cells were positively selected on CD45RA and the negative fraction became the memory subset. Blood was collected by leukapheresis, and PBMCs were isolated by Ficoll-Histopaque density gradient centrifugation and then cryopreserved in liquid nitrogen vapor phase. Analytical flow cytometry was used to check the purity and quantity of each magnetically sorted T cell population. Genomic DNA was isolated from every sorted fraction and measured by UV absorbance on a Nanodrop 2000c. This clone has just a few counts. This clone's antigen is unknown. The input lacks base qualities; no much larger clone sits a single base away. The CDR3, from cysteine to phenylalanine, totals 13 residues. Left in the record is the CDR3 DNA by itself, 39 bases read in frame from the first base. The junction carries 11 bases between V and J, which are trimmed by 9 bases and 2 bases respectively. The germline V gene yields MDHEN for CDR1 and SYDVKM for CDR2.

Using the deep immunoSEQ assay, multiplex PCR amplified TCR CDR3 regions from genomic DNA. For each cell subset, the extracted genomic DNA was distributed evenly across all wells of several immunoSEQ 96-well plates, and each plate served as one replicate. For sorted subsets, about 200 ng genomic DNA, equal to 30,000 or so T cell genomes, was loaded into each replicate PCR. Purified libraries were measured with a Qubit 3.0 fluorometer, size-checked on a Bioanalyzer 2100, and measured again with the KAPA Library Quantification kit. Every immunoSEQ 96-well plate was sequenced on a dedicated single-read 150-cycle Illumina NextSeq 550 flow cell. The paper's data handling went like this. Because only junctional sequences without quality scores were contained in the immunoSEQ output, filtering matching that applied to full-length reads could not be performed. To assign V/J genes and CDR3, sequences were annotated using PyIR, a Python wrapper for IgBLAST v1.9, with IMGT germline references. Any read was removed if the V/J assignment was weak (E-value above 1e-6), the CDR3 was missing, or the read contained stop codons, out-of-frame junctions, or ambiguous translated residues. V3J clonotypes were defined as sequences sharing the same inferred V gene, J gene, and CDR3 amino acid sequence. To compute the percentage overlap between repertoires, the number of shared unique clonotypes was divided by the size of the smaller repertoire. Three approaches were used to assess repertoire richness: RTK rarefaction, the Chao1 estimator, and Recon v2.1 estimates of unobserved clonotypes. OLGA was used to compute generation probabilities for all TCRbeta clonotypes that the gDNA method yielded from a handful of donors. In TCRdb, the immuneACCESS table is reduced to in-frame sequences with V and J assigned. These tables do not hold every clone; where another copy was compared, an unresolved V gene accounts for under half, and the others remain unexplained. The V and J calls and the clone size are those of that table, but D and trimming were determined from the DNA. In this sample the table shows about 1.1 million clones, 77% of which occur a single time. The ten most abundant clones make up roughly 0.9% of the sample.

Recombination connected TRBV28 to TRBJ1-3, with the D gene not confidently named. Sample: memory CD4+ T cells from PBMCs. The intended sense of this specimen's cell subset or site label: CD45RA-negative fraction. This receptor was obtained from a man younger than 35 in good health. Some clones in this sample may be carry-over from other donors' samples. The DNA is as follows: TGTGCCAGTCTACAGCAAACTGGAAACACCATATATTTT. This codes for CASLQQTGNTIYF.